This TCR beta chain stems from a study of technical replicates of blood from a handful of donors. Libraries were prepared by immunoSEQ multiplex PCR; TCRdb keeps only in-frame clonotypes and omits some of them. The sample carries roughly 51,000 clones, roughly 95% recorded once. The germline gives CDR1 ENHRY, CDR2 SYGVKD. The CDR3 loop spans 14 amino acids. V dropped 6 bases and J dropped 5; count of bases not matched to a gene: 2. Material: PBMCs. The origin of this receptor is a human donor in good health. Some clones in this sample may be carry-over from other donors' samples. This chain connects TRBV10-3 to TRBJ1-5, with TRBD1 identical over 12 bases. The CDR3 sequence: CAIRGTGGHQPQHF. The CDR3 DNA follows: TGTGCCATCAGGGGGACAGGGGGCCATCAGCCCCAGCATTTT.